Given below is one T cell receptor beta chain in context. The antigen is not known. The data derive from a study of graft-versus-host responses after intestinal transplantation. Overall study: Tacrolimus plus steroids were given to all recipients for two to three years, preceded by anti-thymocyte globulin induction.

Processing was applied to graft tissue in order to liberate intraepithelial and lamina propria lymphocytes. Germline V CDR1 and CDR2: SGHDT, YYEEEE. This CDR3 comprises 18 residues. V was cut by 4 bases and J by 0 bases, with 17 bases left in between. The table came from immunoSEQ multiplex PCR; TCRdb's copy has only in-frame clones and leaves some out. The repertoire consists of about 9,600 clones, with 80% to 90% occurring once and the leading ten covering 4% to 6.5%. The study, taken as a whole, reports: Recipient marrow showed GvH clones, some seen first in ileum or blood. The study found high graft-versus-host to host-versus-graft clonal ratios in allografts of patients with graft-donor T cell macrochimerism.

This TCR came from a human patient who received an intestinal transplant, so some T cells may come from the graft donor. This specimen was ileum tissue, taken roughly 730 days after intestinal transplantation. This chain links TRBV5-6 with TRBJ1-6, with a tentative D call TRBD1 (5 bases). The CDR3 loop is CASSGGTVQSSYNSPLHF. DNA for the CDR3: TGTGCCAGCAGCGGAGGGACTGTCCAGAGCTCCTATAATTCACCCCTCCACTTT.